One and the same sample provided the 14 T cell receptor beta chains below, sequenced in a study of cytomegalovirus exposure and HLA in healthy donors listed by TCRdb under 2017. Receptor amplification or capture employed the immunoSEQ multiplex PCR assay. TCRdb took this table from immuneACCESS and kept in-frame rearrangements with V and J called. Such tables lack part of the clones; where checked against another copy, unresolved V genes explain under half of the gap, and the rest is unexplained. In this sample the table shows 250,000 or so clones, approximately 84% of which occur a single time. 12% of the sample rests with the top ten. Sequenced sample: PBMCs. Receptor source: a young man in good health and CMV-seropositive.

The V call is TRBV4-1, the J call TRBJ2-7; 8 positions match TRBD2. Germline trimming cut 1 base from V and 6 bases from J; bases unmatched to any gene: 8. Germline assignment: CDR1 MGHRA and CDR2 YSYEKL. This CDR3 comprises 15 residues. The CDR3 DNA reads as TGCGCCAGCAGCCAAGTACTAGCGGCCCAGAGCGAGCAGTACTTC. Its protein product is CASSQVLAAQSEQYF.

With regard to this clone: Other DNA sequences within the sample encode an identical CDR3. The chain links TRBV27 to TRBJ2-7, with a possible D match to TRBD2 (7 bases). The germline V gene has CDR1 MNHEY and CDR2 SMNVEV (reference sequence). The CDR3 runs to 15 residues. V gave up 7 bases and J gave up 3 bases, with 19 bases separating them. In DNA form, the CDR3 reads TGTGCCAGCACCTCAAGGGGGGGGGCCTACTACGAGCAGTACTTC. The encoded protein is CASTSRGGAYYEQYF.

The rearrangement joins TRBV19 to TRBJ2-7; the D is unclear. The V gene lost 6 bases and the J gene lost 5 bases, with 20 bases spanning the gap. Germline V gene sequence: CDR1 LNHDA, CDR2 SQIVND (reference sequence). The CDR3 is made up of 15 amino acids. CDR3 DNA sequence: TGTGCCAGTAGCCTCGGACCGGGCGGTCTAGACGAGCAGTACTTC. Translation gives CASSLGPGGLDEQYF.

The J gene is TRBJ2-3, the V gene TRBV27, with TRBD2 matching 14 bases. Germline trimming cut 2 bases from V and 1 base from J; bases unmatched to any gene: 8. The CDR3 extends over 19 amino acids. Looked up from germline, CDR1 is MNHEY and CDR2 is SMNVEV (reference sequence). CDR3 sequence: CASSLPGTSGSYGTDTQYF. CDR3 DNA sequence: TGTGCCAGCAGTTTACCCGGGACTAGCGGGAGTTACGGCACAGATACGCAGTATTTT.

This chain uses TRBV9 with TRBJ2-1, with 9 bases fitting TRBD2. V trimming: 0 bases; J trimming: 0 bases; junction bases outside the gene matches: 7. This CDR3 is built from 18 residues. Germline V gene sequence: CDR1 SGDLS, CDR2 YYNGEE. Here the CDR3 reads CASSVEGTSRNSYNEQFF. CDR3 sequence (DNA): TGTGCCAGCAGCGTAGAGGGGACTAGCCGTAACTCCTACAATGAGCAGTTCTTC.

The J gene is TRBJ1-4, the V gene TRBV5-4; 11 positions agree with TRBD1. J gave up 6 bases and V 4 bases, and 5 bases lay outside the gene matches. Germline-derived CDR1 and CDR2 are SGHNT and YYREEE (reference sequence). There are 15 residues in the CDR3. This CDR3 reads CASSAPGQGDEKLFF. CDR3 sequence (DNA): TGTGCCAGCAGCGCGCCGGGACAGGGGGATGAAAAACTGTTTTTT.

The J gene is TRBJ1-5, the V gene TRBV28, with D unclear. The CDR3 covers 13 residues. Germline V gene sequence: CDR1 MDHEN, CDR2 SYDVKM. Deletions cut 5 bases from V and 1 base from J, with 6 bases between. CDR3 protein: CASSVWSNQPQHF. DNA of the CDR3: TGTGCCAGCAGTGTGTGGAGCAATCAGCCCCAGCATTTT.

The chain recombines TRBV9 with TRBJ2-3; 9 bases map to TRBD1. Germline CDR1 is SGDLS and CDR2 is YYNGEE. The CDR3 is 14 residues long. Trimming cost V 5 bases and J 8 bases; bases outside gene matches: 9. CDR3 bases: TGTGCCAGCAGAGGGGACAGGGCGCAGGGTACGCAGTATTTT. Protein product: CASRGDRAQGTQYF. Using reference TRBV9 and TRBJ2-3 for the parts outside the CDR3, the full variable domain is DSGVTQTPKHLITATGQRVTLRCSPRSGDLSVYWYQQSLDQGLQFLIQYYNGEERAKGNILERFSAQQFPDLHSELNLSSLELGDSALYFCASRGDRAQGTQYFGPGTRLTVL.

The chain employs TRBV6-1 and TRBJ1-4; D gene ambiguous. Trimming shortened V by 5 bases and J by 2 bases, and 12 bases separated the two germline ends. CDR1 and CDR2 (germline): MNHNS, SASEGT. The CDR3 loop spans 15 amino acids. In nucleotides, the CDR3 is TGTGCCAGCAGTTTTCTCCGGGATACTAATGAAAAACTGTTTTTT. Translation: CASSFLRDTNEKLFF.

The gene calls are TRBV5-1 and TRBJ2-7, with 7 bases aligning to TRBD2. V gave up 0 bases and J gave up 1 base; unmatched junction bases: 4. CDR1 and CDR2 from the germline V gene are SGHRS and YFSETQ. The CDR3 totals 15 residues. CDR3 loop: CASSLAPGGSYEQYF. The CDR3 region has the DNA TGCGCCAGCAGCTTGGCGCCGGGAGGTTCCTACGAGCAGTACTTC.

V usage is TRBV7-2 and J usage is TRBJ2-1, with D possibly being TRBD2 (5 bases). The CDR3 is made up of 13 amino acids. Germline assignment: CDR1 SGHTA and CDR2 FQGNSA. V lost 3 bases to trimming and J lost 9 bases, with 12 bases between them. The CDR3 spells CASSLIIGSEQFF. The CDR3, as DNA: TGTGCCAGCAGCTTGATAATAGGGAGTGAGCAGTTCTTC. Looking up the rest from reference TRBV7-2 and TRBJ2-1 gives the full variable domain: GAGVSQSPSNKVTEKGKDVELRCDPISGHTALYWYRQSLGQGLEFLIYFQGNSAPDKSGLPSDRFSAERTGGSVSTLTIQRTQQEDSAVYLCASSLIIGSEQFFGPGTRLTVL.

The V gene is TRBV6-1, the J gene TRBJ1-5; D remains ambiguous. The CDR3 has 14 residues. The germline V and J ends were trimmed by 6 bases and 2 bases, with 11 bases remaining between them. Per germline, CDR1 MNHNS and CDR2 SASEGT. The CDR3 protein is CASRKSIGNQPQHF. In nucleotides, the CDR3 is TGTGCCAGCAGGAAATCTATCGGCAATCAGCCCCAGCATTTT.

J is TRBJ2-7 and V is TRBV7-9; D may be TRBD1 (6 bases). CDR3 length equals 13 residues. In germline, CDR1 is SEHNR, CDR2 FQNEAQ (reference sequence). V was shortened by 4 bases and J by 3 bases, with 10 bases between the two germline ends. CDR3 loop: CASSSGALYEQYF. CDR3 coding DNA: TGTGCCAGCAGCTCAGGGGCCCTCTACGAGCAGTACTTC.

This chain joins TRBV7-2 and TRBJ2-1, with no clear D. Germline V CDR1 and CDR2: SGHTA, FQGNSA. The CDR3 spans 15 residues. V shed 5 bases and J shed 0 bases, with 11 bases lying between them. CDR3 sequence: CASSRTASSYNEQFF. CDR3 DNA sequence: TGTGCCAGCAGCCGGACGGCGAGCTCCTACAATGAGCAGTTCTTC.